This note documents a single T cell receptor (beta chain) sequence. What it binds is unknown. This sample is drawn from a study of graft-versus-host responses after intestinal transplantation. The overall study: Those transplanted obtained multivisceral, liver-intestinal, or isolated intestinal grafts. Study-wide results and limits: Circulating GvH clones peaking coincided with falling HvG clones soon after transplant. Recipient-marrow GvH clones were detected, some having first appeared in ileum or blood.

TCRdb's table, derived via immunoSEQ multiplex PCR, lists solely in-frame clones and lacks some. The sample has about 51,000 clones, 70% to 90% seen once; the top ten hold roughly 0.62%. CDR3 length equals 15 residues. The V gene end was trimmed by 5 bases and the J gene end by 2 bases; junction bases not matched to a gene: 5. Germline loops: CDR1 SGHTA, CDR2 FQGTGA. Sequenced material: unstimulated CD4+ T cells sorted from spleen or lymph node cells, taken before transplant. The sequence was obtained from a human donor who was the organ donor for an intestinal transplant. The chain combines TRBV7-3 with TRBJ2-3, with 9 bases aligning to TRBD1. CDR3 in DNA: TGTGCCAGCAGCCCAGGACAGGGGACCACAGATACGCAGTATTTT. Translating it yields CASSPGQGTTDTQYF.